The sequence of this T cell receptor beta chain was determined in a study of patients and donors after allogeneic stem cell transplantation (dated by TCRdb to the early 2020s). As concerns this clonotype: What this receptor recognizes is not known. Qualities for individual bases were not recorded, and no much larger clone is one base off.

The method behind the library was RT-PCR. The listed sequencing device is NextSeq 550. Clones were called with MiXCR by TCRdb after fastp trimmed the public reads at Q25, and only in-frame beta chains were retained. Rows are unified per CDR3 protein, each entry keeping the most common DNA and genes. In all, the sample holds roughly 200,000 distinct CDR3 sequences, and around 41% of those were seen once. 33% of the sample lies in the top ten. Sample: blood, either unsorted or a sorted T cell fraction (not recorded which). The TCR comes from a human donor who was either an allogeneic HSCT recipient or a stem cell or donor lymphocyte infusion donor (not recorded which). It is not recorded whose cells these are; they may come from a transplant donor.

The CDR3 reads CASSLSLRRAGVSNQPQHF. The DNA sequence is given as TGTGCCAGCAGTTTATCGTTACGCCGGGCAGGGGTGAGCAATCAGCCCCAGCATTTT. The chain couples TRBV12-3 or TRBV12-4 to TRBJ1-5; the D region possibly corresponds to TRBD1 (6 bases align). Its CDR3 holds 19 amino acids, cysteine through phenylalanine. Just CDR3 DNA is preserved here, 57 bases in frame from base 1. V and J lose 2 bases and 1 base, and a span of 21 bases separates them.